A selection of T cell receptor beta chains follows, all from one sample in a study of cytomegalovirus exposure and HLA in healthy donors. Sequencing used immunoSEQ multiplex PCR; TCRdb keeps in-frame clones, though not all of them. The profile shows about 200,000 clones, over 70% of them singletons. The sequenced material came from PBMCs. The receptors were gathered from a boy aged 2 to 9 in good health and CMV-seronegative. The CDR3 runs from the conserved cysteine through the conserved F or W. Only part of the rows carry a size: once, few, many, or a class if the clone is expanded.

cdr3_length: 13
j_call: TRBJ1-1
v_call: TRBV6-1
clone_size: .
cdr3_aa: CASSRLPNTEAFF

cdr3_length: 16
j_call: TRBJ2-3
v_call: TRBV5-4
clone_size: .
cdr3_aa: CASSLDSRGPPDTQYF

cdr3_length: 16
j_call: TRBJ2-7
v_call: TRBV7-9
clone_size: .
cdr3_aa: CASQLSSGQGFYEQYF

cdr3_length: 13
j_call: TRBJ1-2
v_call: TRBV27
clone_size: few
cdr3_aa: CASSPTGEYGYTF

cdr3_length: 13
j_call: TRBJ1-5
v_call: TRBV30
clone_size: few
cdr3_aa: CAWSGQDNQPQHF

cdr3_length: 17
j_call: TRBJ2-3
v_call: TRBV10-2
clone_size: .
cdr3_aa: CASGASRREDLTDTQYF

cdr3_length: 14
j_call: TRBJ2-5
v_call: TRBV7-8
clone_size: few
cdr3_aa: CASSPPSGQETQYF

cdr3_length: 14
j_call: TRBJ2-1
v_call: TRBV30
clone_size: .
cdr3_aa: CAWRRAGDPTGQFF

cdr3_length: 14
j_call: TRBJ2-7
v_call: TRBV27
clone_size: .
cdr3_aa: CASSLYRIGYEQYF

cdr3_length: 13
j_call: TRBJ2-1
v_call: TRBV15
clone_size: .
cdr3_aa: CATSGGGDGEQFF

cdr3_length: 13
j_call: TRBJ2-5
v_call: TRBV27
clone_size: .
cdr3_aa: CASSSQGQETQYF

cdr3_length: 13
j_call: TRBJ2-7
v_call: TRBV6-5
clone_size: .
cdr3_aa: CATGRSSSYEQYF

cdr3_length: 14
j_call: TRBJ2-1
v_call: TRBV18
clone_size: .
cdr3_aa: CASSPASSYNEQFF

cdr3_length: 15
j_call: TRBJ1-5
v_call: TRBV6-5
clone_size: .
cdr3_aa: CASSYSGSEGQPQHF

cdr3_length: 16
j_call: TRBJ2-3
v_call: TRBV7-9
clone_size: .
cdr3_aa: CASSLRASGSPDTQYF

cdr3_length: 17
j_call: TRBJ2-6
v_call: TRBV27
clone_size: .
cdr3_aa: CASSFLTSGAGANVLTF

cdr3_length: 17
j_call: TRBJ2-6
v_call: TRBV2
clone_size: .
cdr3_aa: CASDPGITTSGANVLTF

cdr3_length: 14
j_call: TRBJ1-1
v_call: TRBV29-1
clone_size: .
cdr3_aa: CSVVMSGGNTEAFF

cdr3_length: 16
j_call: TRBJ2-2
v_call: TRBV25-1
clone_size: .
cdr3_aa: CASSGWTGGNTGELFF

cdr3_length: 14
j_call: TRBJ2-5
v_call: TRBV7-9
clone_size: .
cdr3_aa: CASSLVGQQETQYF

cdr3_length: 13
j_call: TRBJ1-6
v_call: TRBV5-1
clone_size: .
cdr3_aa: CASSTGQVGPLHF

cdr3_length: 14
j_call: TRBJ1-1
v_call: TRBV11-2
clone_size: .
cdr3_aa: CASSLGGGGTEAFF

cdr3_length: 16
j_call: TRBJ2-5
v_call: TRBV5-4
clone_size: .
cdr3_aa: CASSWRLAESRETQYF

cdr3_length: 13
j_call: TRBJ1-2
v_call: TRBV30
clone_size: .
cdr3_aa: CAWSDGRRDGYTF

cdr3_length: 13
j_call: TRBJ2-2
v_call: TRBV6-5
clone_size: once
cdr3_aa: CASRTGYTGELFF

cdr3_length: 16
j_call: TRBJ2-1
v_call: TRBV5-4
clone_size: .
cdr3_aa: CASSVGLAGVYNEQFF

cdr3_length: 13
j_call: TRBJ2-5
v_call: TRBV6-5
clone_size: .
cdr3_aa: CASRLRNQETQYF

cdr3_length: 16
j_call: TRBJ1-3
v_call: TRBV4-2
clone_size: .
cdr3_aa: CASSQVVKGKGNTIYF

cdr3_length: 16
j_call: TRBJ2-7
v_call: TRBV10-2
clone_size: once
cdr3_aa: CASSGLAGAWGYEQYF

cdr3_length: 15
j_call: TRBJ2-4
v_call: TRBV6-5
clone_size: .
cdr3_aa: CASSYSPDRGSIQYF

cdr3_length: 15
j_call: TRBJ2-5
v_call: TRBV10-2
clone_size: .
cdr3_aa: CASRGTGGPQETQYF

cdr3_length: 12
j_call: TRBJ2-2
v_call: TRBV5-1
clone_size: .
cdr3_aa: CASSQRTGELFF

cdr3_length: 15
j_call: TRBJ1-1
v_call: TRBV4-2
clone_size: .
cdr3_aa: CASSHLGRDDTEAFF

cdr3_length: 12
j_call: TRBJ2-7
v_call: TRBV30
clone_size: .
cdr3_aa: CAWSSSSYEQYF

cdr3_length: 15
j_call: TRBJ1-5
v_call: TRBV27
clone_size: .
cdr3_aa: CASRGGTGDLKPQHF

cdr3_length: 20
j_call: TRBJ2-2
v_call: TRBV28
clone_size: .
cdr3_aa: CASSLRFGSGRARDTGELFF

cdr3_length: 12
j_call: TRBJ2-3
v_call: TRBV19
clone_size: .
cdr3_aa: CASSSGADTQYF

cdr3_length: 15
j_call: TRBJ2-1
v_call: TRBV29-1
clone_size: once
cdr3_aa: CSVEGGRAPYNEQFF

cdr3_length: 16
j_call: TRBJ2-1
v_call: TRBV9
clone_size: .
cdr3_aa: CASSVAGGQVWNEQFF

cdr3_length: 14
j_call: TRBJ1-1
v_call: TRBV5-1
clone_size: .
cdr3_aa: CASSTAGGNTEAFF

cdr3_length: 11
j_call: TRBJ1-1
v_call: TRBV6-5
clone_size: .
cdr3_aa: CASTRATEAFF

cdr3_length: 14
j_call: TRBJ2-1
v_call: TRBV2
clone_size: .
cdr3_aa: CASRKRGGKDEQFF

cdr3_length: 11
j_call: TRBJ2-5
v_call: TRBV20-1
clone_size: once
cdr3_aa: CSANREETQYF

cdr3_length: 15
j_call: .
v_call: TRBV5-6
clone_size: .
cdr3_aa: CASSLRGHGSYEQYF

cdr3_length: 15
j_call: TRBJ1-2
v_call: TRBV2
clone_size: once
cdr3_aa: CASSPSDRANYGYTF

cdr3_length: 14
j_call: TRBJ1-5
v_call: TRBV6-1
clone_size: .
cdr3_aa: CASSGEGSNQPQHF

cdr3_length: 16
j_call: TRBJ2-7
v_call: TRBV7-6
clone_size: .
cdr3_aa: CASSLTPGTGLSEQYF

cdr3_length: 16
j_call: TRBJ2-5
v_call: TRBV5-1
clone_size: .
cdr3_aa: CASSLGSTGSGETQYF

cdr3_length: 11
j_call: TRBJ2-1
v_call: TRBV4-2
clone_size: .
cdr3_aa: CASSQLGGQFF

cdr3_length: 16
j_call: TRBJ2-1
v_call: TRBV5-4
clone_size: .
cdr3_aa: CASSIFWGGQGNEQFF

cdr3_length: 14
j_call: TRBJ2-7
v_call: TRBV5-1
clone_size: .
cdr3_aa: CASSVDPTGREQYF

cdr3_length: 14
j_call: TRBJ1-4
v_call: TRBV7-2
clone_size: once
cdr3_aa: CASSPGRGNEKLFF

cdr3_length: 19
j_call: TRBJ2-5
v_call: TRBV29-1
clone_size: .
cdr3_aa: CSVHLGLAGGLIFQETQYF

cdr3_length: 18
j_call: TRBJ2-3
v_call: TRBV2
clone_size: .
cdr3_aa: CASSDGLAGGQSTDTQYF

cdr3_length: 16
j_call: TRBJ2-2
v_call: TRBV5-1
clone_size: .
cdr3_aa: CASSLAGTGPTGELFF

cdr3_length: 15
j_call: TRBJ1-2
v_call: TRBV29-1
clone_size: .
cdr3_aa: CSARDSFTSNYGYTF

cdr3_length: 15
j_call: TRBJ2-7
v_call: TRBV5-4
clone_size: .
cdr3_aa: CASSLATGDLGEQYF

cdr3_length: 15
j_call: .
v_call: TRBV15
clone_size: .
cdr3_aa: CATSSLYGTEDEQYF

cdr3_length: 17
j_call: TRBJ1-6
v_call: TRBV10-3
clone_size: .
cdr3_aa: CAISDPLRVSYNSPLHF